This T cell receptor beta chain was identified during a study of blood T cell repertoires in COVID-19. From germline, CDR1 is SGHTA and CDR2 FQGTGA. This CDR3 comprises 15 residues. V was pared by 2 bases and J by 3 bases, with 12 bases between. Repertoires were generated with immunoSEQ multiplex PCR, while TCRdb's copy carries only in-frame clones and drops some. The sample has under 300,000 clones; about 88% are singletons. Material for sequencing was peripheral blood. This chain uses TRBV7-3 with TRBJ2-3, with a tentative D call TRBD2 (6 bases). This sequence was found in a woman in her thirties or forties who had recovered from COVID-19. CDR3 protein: CASSLFGGETDTQYF. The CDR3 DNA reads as TGTGCCAGCAGCTTATTCGGGGGAGAGACAGATACGCAGTATTTT.